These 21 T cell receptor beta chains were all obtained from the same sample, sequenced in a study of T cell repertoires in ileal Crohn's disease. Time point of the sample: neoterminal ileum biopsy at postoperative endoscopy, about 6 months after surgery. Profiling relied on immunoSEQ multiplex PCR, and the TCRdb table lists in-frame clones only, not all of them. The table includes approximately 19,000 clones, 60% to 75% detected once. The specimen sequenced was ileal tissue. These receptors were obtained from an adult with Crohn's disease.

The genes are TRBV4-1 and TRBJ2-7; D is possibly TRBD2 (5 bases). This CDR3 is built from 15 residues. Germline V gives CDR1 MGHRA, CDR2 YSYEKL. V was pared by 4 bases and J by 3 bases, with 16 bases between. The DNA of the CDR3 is TGCGCCAGCAGCCTCACCCGGGGATACTACTACGAGCAGTACTTC. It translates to CASSLTRGYYYEQYF.

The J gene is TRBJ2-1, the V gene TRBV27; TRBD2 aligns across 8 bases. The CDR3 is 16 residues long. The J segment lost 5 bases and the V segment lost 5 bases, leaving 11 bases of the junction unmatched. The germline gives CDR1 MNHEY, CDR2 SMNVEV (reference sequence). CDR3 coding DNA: TGTGCCAGCAGTGCCCTAGGAGCGGGAGTCCACAATGAGCAGTTCTTC. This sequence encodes CASSALGAGVHNEQFF.

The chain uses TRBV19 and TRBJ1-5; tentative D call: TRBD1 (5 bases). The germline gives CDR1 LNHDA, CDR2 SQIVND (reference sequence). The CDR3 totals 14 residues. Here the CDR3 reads CATKGGEGNQPQHF. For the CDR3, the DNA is TGTGCGACTAAAGGAGGGGAGGGCAATCAGCCCCAGCATTTT.

The CDR3 is CASSFSPTDTQYF. CDR3 sequence (DNA): TGTGCCAGCAGCTTTAGTCCGACAGATACGCAGTATTTT. The chain recombines TRBV7-2 with TRBJ2-3; D gene unclear. This CDR3 has 13 residues. The V and J ends lost 3 bases and 3 bases respectively, with 7 bases between them. Germline V CDR1 and CDR2: SGHTA, FQGNSA. The variable domain in full, with the rest retrieved from reference TRBV7-2 and TRBJ2-3, is GAGVSQSPSNKVTEKGKDVELRCDPISGHTALYWYRQSLGQGLEFLIYFQGNSAPDKSGLPSDRFSAERTGGSVSTLTIQRTQQEDSAVYLCASSFSPTDTQYFGPGTRLTVL.

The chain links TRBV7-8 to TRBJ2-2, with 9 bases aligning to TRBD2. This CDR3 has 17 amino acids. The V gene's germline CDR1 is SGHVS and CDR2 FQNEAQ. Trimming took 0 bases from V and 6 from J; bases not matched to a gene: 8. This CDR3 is CASSLARGGLGAGELFF. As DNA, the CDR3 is TGTGCCAGCAGCTTAGCGCGGGGGGGCCTAGGAGCCGGGGAGCTGTTTTTT.

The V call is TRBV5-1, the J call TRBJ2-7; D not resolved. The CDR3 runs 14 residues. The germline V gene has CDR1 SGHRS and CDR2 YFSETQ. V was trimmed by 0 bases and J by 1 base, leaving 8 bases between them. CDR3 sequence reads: CASSLAGGSYEQYF. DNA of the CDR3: TGCGCCAGCAGCTTGGCCGGCGGATCCTACGAGCAGTACTTC.

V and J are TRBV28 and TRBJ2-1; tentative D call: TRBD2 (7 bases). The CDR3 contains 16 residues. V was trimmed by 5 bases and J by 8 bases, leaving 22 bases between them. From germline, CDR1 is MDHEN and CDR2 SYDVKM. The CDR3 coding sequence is TGTGCCAGCAGTCCCCTGGGGGCGGGAGCGTTTCATGAGCAGTTCTTC. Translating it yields CASSPLGAGAFHEQFF.

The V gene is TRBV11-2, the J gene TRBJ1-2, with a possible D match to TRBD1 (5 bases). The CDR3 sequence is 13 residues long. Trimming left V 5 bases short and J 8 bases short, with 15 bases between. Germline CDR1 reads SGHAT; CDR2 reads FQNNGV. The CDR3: CASSPAGGWGYTF. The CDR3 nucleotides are TGTGCCAGCAGCCCGGCGGGGGGTTGGGGCTACACCTTC.

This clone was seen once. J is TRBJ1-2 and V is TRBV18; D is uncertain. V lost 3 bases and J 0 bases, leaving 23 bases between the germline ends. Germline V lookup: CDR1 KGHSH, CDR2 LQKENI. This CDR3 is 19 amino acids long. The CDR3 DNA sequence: TGTGCCAGCTCACCTCTTCGGGTGGCCTGGGGAGCCTCTAACTATGGCTACACCTTC. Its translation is CASSPLRVAWGASNYGYTF.

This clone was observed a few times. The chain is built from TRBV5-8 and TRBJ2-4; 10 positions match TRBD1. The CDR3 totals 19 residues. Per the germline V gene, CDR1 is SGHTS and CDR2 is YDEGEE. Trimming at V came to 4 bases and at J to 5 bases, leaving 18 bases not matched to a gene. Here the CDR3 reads CASSRFGGTGVKRQNIQYF. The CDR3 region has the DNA TGTGCCAGCAGCCGCTTCGGGGGGACAGGGGTCAAACGACAAAACATTCAGTACTTC. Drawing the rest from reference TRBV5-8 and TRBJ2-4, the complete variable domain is EAGVTQSPTHLIKTRGQQATLRCSPISGHTSVYWYQQALGLGLQFLLWYDEGEERNRGNFPPRFSGRQFPNYSSELNVNALELEDSALYLCASSRFGGTGVKRQNIQYFGAGTRLSVL.

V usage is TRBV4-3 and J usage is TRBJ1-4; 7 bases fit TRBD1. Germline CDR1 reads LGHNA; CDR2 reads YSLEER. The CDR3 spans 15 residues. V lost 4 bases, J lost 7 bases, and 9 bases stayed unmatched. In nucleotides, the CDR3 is TGCGCCAGCAGCCTAGGCGACAGGGTCGGTGAAAAACTGTTTTTT. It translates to CASSLGDRVGEKLFF.

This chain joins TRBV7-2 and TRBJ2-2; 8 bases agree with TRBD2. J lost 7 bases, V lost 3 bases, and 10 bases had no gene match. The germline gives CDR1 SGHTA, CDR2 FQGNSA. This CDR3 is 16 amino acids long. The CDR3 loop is CASSFARLAGGGELFF. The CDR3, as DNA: TGTGCCAGCAGCTTCGCACGACTCGCGGGGGGCGGGGAGCTGTTTTTT.

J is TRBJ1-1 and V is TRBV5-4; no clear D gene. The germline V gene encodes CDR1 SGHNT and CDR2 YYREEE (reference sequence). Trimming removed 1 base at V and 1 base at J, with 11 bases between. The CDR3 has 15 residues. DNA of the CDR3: TGTGCCAGCAGCTTGTCAGGAACGTCGAACACTGAAGCTTTCTTT. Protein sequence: CASSLSGTSNTEAFF.

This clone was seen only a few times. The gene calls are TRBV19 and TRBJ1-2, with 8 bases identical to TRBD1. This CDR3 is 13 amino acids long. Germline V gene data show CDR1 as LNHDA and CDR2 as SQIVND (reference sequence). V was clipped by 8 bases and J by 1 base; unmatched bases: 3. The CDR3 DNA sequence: TGTGCCAGTGGACAGGGTGTTAACTATGGCTACACCTTC. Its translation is CASGQGVNYGYTF.

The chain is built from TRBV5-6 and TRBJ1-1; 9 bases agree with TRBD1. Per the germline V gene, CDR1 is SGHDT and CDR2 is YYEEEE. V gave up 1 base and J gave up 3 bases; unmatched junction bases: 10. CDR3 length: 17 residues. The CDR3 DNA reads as TGTGCCAGCAGCTTGAGGGACAGGGTAAAATTCGACACTGAAGCTTTCTTT. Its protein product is CASSLRDRVKFDTEAFF.

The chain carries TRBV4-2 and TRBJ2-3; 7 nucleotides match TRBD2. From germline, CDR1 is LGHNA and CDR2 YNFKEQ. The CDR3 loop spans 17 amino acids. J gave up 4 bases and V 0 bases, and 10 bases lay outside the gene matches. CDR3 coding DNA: TGTGCCAGCAGCCAAGATCTTGGTAGCGGGTCACCAGATACGCAGTATTTT. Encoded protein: CASSQDLGSGSPDTQYF.

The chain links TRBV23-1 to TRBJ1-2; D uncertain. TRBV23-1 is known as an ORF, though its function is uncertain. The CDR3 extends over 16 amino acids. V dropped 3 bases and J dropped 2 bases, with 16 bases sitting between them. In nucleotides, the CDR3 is TGCGCCAGCAGTCATGAACCTTTAGAATACAACTATGGCTACACCTTC. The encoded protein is CASSHEPLEYNYGYTF.

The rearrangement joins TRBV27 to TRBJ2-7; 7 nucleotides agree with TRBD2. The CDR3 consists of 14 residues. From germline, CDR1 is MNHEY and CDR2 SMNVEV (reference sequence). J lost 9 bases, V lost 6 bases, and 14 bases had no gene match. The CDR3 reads CASRALATAGGQYF. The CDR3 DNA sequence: TGTGCCAGCAGGGCACTAGCGACCGCCGGCGGGCAGTACTTC.

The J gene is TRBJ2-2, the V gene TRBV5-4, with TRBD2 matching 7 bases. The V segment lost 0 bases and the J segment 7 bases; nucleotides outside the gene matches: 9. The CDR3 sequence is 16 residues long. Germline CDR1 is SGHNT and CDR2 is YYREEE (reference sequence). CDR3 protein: CASSLGTAGRLGELFF. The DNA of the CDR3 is TGTGCCAGCAGCTTGGGTACAGCGGGGCGGCTCGGGGAGCTGTTTTTT. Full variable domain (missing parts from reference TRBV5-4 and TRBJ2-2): ETGVTQSPTHLIKTRGQQVTLRCSSQSGHNTVSWYQQALGQGPQFIFQYYREEENGRGNFPPRFSGLQFPNYSSELNVNALELDDSALYLCASSLGTAGRLGELFFGEGSRLTVL.

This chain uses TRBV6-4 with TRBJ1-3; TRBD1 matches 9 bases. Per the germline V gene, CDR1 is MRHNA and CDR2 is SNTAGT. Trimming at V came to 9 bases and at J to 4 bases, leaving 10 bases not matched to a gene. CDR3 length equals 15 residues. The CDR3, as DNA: TGTGCCAGTTTACCCGGGACAGGGAGAGGAAACACCATATATTTT. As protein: CASLPGTGRGNTIYF.

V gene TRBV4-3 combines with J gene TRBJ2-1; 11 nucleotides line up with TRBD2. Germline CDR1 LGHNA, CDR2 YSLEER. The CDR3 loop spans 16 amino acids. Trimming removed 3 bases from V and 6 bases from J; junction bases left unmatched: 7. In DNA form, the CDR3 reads TGCGCCAGCAGCCAGGAATTAGCGGGGGGGCTCAATGAGCAGTTCTTC. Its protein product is CASSQELAGGLNEQFF.